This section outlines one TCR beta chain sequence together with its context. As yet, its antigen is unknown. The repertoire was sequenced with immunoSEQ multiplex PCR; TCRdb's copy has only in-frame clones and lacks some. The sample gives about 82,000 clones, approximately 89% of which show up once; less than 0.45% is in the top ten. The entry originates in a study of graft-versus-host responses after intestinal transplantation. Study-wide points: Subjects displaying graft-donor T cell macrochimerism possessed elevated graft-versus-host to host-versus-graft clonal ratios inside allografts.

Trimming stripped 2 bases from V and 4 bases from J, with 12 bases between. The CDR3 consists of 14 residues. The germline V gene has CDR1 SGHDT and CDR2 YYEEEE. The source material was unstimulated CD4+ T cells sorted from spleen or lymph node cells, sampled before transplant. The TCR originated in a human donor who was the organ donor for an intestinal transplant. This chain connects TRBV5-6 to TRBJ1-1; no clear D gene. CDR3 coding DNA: TGTGCCAGCAGCTTAGGAGCAGCCAGCACTGAAGCTTTCTTT. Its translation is CASSLGAASTEAFF.